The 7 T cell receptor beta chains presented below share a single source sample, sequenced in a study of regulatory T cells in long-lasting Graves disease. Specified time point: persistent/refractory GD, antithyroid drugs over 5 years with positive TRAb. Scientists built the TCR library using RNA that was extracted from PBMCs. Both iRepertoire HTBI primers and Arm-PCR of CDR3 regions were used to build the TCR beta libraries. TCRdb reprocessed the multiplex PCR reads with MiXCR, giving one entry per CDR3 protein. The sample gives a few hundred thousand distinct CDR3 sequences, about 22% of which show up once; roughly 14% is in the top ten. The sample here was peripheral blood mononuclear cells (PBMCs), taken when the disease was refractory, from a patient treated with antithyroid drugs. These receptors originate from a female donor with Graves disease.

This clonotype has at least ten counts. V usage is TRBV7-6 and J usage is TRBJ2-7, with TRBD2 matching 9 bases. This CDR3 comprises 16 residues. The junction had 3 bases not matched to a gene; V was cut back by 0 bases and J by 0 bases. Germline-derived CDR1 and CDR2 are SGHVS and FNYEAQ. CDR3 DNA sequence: TGTGCCAGCAGCTTAGCGCGGGGGGGAAGCTCCTACGAGCAGTACTTC. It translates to CASSLARGGSSYEQYF.

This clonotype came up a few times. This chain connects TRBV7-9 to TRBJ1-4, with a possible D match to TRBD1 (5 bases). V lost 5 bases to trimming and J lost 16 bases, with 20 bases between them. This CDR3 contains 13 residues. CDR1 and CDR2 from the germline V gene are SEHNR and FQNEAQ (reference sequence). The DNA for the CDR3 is TGTGCCAGCAGCGATGGGGTACGGGGGGAGAGGTTTTTT. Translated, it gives CASSDGVRGERFF.

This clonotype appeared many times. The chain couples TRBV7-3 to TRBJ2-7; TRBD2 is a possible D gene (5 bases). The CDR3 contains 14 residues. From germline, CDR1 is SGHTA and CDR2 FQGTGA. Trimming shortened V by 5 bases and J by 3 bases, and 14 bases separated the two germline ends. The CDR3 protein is CASSPSGSSYEQYF. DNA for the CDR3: TGTGCCAGCAGCCCCTCGGGGAGTAGCTACGAGCAGTACTTC. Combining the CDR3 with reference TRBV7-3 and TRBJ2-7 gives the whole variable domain GAGVSQTPSNKVTEKGKYVELRCDPISGHTALYWYRQSLGQGPEFLIYFQGTGAADDSGLPNDRFFAVRPEGSVSTLKIQRTERGDSAVYLCASSPSGSSYEQYFGPGTRLTVT.

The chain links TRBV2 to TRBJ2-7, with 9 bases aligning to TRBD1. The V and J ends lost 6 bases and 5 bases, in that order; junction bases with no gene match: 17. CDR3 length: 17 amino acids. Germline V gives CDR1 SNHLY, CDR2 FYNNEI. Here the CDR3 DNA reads TGTGCCAGCAGGGGGAGGATGAGTGGGACAGGGTACCACGAGCAGTACTTC. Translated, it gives CASRGRMSGTGYHEQYF.

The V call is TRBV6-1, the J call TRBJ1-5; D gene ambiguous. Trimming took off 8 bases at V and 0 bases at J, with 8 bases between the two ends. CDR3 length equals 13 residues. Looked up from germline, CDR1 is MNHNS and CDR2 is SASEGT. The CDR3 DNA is TGTGCCAGCGAGGGAGATAGCAATCAGCCCCAGCATTTT. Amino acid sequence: CASEGDSNQPQHF.

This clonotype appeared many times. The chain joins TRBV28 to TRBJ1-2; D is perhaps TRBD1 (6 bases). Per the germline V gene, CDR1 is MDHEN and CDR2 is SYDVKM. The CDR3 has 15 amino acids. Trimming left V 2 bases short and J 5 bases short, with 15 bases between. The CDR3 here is CASSLGRGAWYGYTF. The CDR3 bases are TGTGCCAGCAGTTTAGGTCGGGGGGCGTGGTATGGCTACACCTTC.

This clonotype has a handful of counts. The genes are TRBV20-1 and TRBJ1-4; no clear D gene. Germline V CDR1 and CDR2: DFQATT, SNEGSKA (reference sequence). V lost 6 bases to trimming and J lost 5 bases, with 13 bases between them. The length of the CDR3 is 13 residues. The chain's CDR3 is CSAPDGVNEKLFF. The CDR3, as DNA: TGCAGTGCCCCGGACGGGGTCAATGAAAAACTGTTTTTT.